This T cell receptor (beta chain) comes out of a study of OX40 agonist ivuxolimab in advanced cancers. The CDR3 loop spans 12 amino acids. Germline CDR1 MNHEY, CDR2 SMNVEV (reference sequence). The V gene lost 3 bases and the J gene lost 9 bases, with 11 bases spanning the gap. Sequencing used immunoSEQ multiplex PCR; TCRdb keeps in-frame clones, though not all of them. Among about 30,000 clones listed, 80% were seen once. Notes on the study in general: Expanded clones were, on average, more numerous in CD8+ T cells than in CD4+.

About this clone: The antigen remains undetermined.

The TCR sequence derives from an adult with an advanced solid tumor such as melanoma, head and neck, liver or kidney cancer. The material was CD4+ or CD8+ T cells sorted from blood, obtained in a trial of the OX40 agonist ivuxolimab. The chain is built from TRBV27 and TRBJ1-2; D is uncertain. The CDR3 loop reads CASSFGGSSYTF. CDR3 DNA: TGTGCCAGCAGTTTTGGTGGTAGCAGCTACACCTTC.